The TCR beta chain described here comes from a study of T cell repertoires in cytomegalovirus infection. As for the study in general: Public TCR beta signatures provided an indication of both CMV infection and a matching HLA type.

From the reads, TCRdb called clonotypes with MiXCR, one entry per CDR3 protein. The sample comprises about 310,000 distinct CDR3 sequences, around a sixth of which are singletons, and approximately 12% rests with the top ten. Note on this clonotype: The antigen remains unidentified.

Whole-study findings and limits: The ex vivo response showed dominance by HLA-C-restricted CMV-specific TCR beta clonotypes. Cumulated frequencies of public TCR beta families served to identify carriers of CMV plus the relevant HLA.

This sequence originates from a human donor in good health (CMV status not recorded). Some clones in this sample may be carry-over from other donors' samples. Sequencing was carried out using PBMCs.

The CDR3 sequence is CASSTSDRASYEQYF. The DNA for the CDR3 is TGTGCCAGTAGTACATCGGACAGGGCTTCCTACGAGCAGTACTTC. The gene calls are TRBV19 and TRBJ2-7; 8 bases agree with TRBD1. Germline V CDR1 and CDR2: LNHDA, SQIVND (reference sequence). V was pared by 4 bases and J by 1 base, with 6 bases of the junction left unmatched. CDR3 length: 15 residues.